This T cell receptor (beta chain) was obtained from a study of blood T cell repertoires in COVID-19. Trimming stripped 0 bases from V and 3 bases from J, with 15 bases between. CDR3 length: 17 amino acids. Per the germline V gene, CDR1 is SGDLS and CDR2 is YYNGEE. Produced via immunoSEQ multiplex PCR; TCRdb's table is partial and in-frame only. The sample holds roughly 250,000 clones, 75% to 90% seen once. V and J are TRBV9 and TRBJ2-2; D ambiguous. The source of this sequence is a woman aged 40 to 49 with acute or convalescent COVID-19. Material: peripheral blood. The CDR3 is CASSVDPYGQDTGELFF. Written as DNA, the CDR3 is TGTGCCAGCAGCGTAGACCCCTACGGTCAAGACACCGGGGAGCTGTTTTTT.